This paragraph covers one T cell receptor (beta chain) sequence. Vbeta (60) and Jbeta (13) primers were used in the PCR. Assay: immunoSEQ multiplex PCR; the TCRdb copy retains only in-frame clones and omits some. The profile covers 150,000 to 180,000 clones, with roughly 77% appearing a single time and approximately 8% taken by the ten largest. This sample is drawn from a study of cytomegalovirus exposure and HLA in healthy donors. V lost 6 bases, J lost 3 bases, and 8 bases stayed unmatched. CDR3 size: 16 residues. Germline lookup yields CDR1 SGHAT and CDR2 FQNNGV. The genes are TRBV11-2 and TRBJ2-7, with 13 bases that match TRBD2. This clonotype was obtained from a man younger than 45 in good health and CMV-seropositive. The specimen sequenced was PBMCs. The CDR3, as DNA: TGTGCCAGCAGTTATACTAGCGGGGGGGCTGTCTACGAGCAGTACTTC. Residues: CASSYTSGGAVYEQYF.